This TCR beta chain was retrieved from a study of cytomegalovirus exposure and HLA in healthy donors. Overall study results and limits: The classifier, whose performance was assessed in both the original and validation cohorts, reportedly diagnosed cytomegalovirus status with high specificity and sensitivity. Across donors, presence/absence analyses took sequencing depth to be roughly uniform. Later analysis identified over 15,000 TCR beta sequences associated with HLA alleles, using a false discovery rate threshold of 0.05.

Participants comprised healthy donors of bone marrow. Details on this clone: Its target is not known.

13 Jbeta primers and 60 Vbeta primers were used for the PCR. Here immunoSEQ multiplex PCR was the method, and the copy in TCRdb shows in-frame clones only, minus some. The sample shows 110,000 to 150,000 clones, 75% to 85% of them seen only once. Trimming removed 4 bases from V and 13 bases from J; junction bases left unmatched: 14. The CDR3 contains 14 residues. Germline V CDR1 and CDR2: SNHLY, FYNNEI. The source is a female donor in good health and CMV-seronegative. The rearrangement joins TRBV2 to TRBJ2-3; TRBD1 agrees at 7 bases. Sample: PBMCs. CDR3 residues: CASSAGQQFPLEYF. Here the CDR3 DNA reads TGTGCCAGCAGTGCGGGACAGCAATTCCCCCTTGAGTATTTT.